The 5 T cell receptor beta chains below all came from one sample that was sequenced in a study of PD-1 blockade in mismatch repair-deficient tumors (dated by TCRdb to the late 2010s). The receptor library was made with the immunoSEQ multiplex PCR assay. TCRdb took this table from immuneACCESS and kept in-frame rearrangements with V and J called. Such tables lack part of the clones; where checked against another copy, unresolved V genes explain under half of the gap, and the rest is unexplained. The sample data list some 120,000 clones, and 85% to 90% of these were observed just once. The ten largest account for roughly 14% of the sample. The specimen was peripheral blood, collected 44 weeks after starting pembrolizumab. These receptors all stem from an adult with mismatch repair-deficient cancer.

DNA for the CDR3: TGTGCTAGTGGTTTAGGCCGAGCTTTGGGGGGTCCCGGGGAGCTGTTTTTT. This sequence encodes CASGLGRALGGPGELFF. The chain recombines TRBV12-5 with TRBJ2-2, with D possibly TRBD2 on 6 matching bases. The CDR3 runs to 17 residues. In germline, CDR1 is LGHNT, CDR2 FRNRAP. V was cut by 3 bases and J by 6 bases, with 20 bases left in between.

V usage is TRBV7-9 and J usage is TRBJ2-5; no reliable D call. Trimming stripped 1 base from V and 5 bases from J, with 17 bases between. Germline CDR1 is SEHNR and CDR2 is FQNEAQ (reference sequence). CDR3 length: 16 amino acids. CDR3 DNA sequence: TGTGCCAGCAGCTTAGGCGGTCTTCAGAGGTGGGAGACCCAGTACTTC. Residues: CASSLGGLQRWETQYF.

The rearrangement uses TRBV28 and TRBJ1-2; 11 nucleotides line up with TRBD1. The ends lost 6 bases at V and 1 base at J; junction bases unmatched: 7. Germline-derived CDR1 and CDR2 are MDHEN and SYDVKM. The CDR3 extends over 16 amino acids. CDR3 nucleotides: TGTGCCAGCAGCCTAGGACAGGGGGCCGTTAACTATGGCTACACCTTC. Its translation: CASSLGQGAVNYGYTF.

This chain connects TRBV7-2 to TRBJ2-7, with a possible D match to TRBD2 (6 bases). Trimming left V 5 bases short and J 3 bases short, with 17 bases between. The CDR3 consists of 15 residues. CDR1 and CDR2 (germline): SGHTA, FQGNSA. The CDR3: CASSLPGRGGYEQYF. For the CDR3, the DNA is TGTGCCAGCAGCCTCCCGGGTAGGGGAGGCTACGAGCAGTACTTC.

The table lists this clone with a count of one. The rearrangement joins TRBV10-3 to TRBJ2-2; D gene unclear. CDR3 length: 14 residues. V was shortened by 2 bases and J by 6 bases, with 10 bases between the two germline ends. From germline, CDR1 is ENHRY and CDR2 SYGVKD. The CDR3: CAISEDREPGELFF. The CDR3 nucleotides are TGTGCCATCAGTGAGGACCGTGAACCCGGGGAGCTGTTTTTT.